Sequencing of this TCR beta chain was carried out in a study of blood T cell repertoires in COVID-19 (dated by TCRdb to 2020 to 2021). For the study in its entirety: The collaborator samples originated in the United States, Italy and Spain and spanned the acute and convalescent phases of COVID-19. The prospective study material was composed of cDNA or gDNA derived from T cells, B-cell-depleted T cells, or PBMCs. The dataset comprised deeply sampled blood TCRbeta repertoires from subjects exposed to, actively infected with, or recovered from COVID-19. The repertoires were released in a freely available public database intended as a resource for research on the immune response to SARS-CoV-2. The samples were drawn from the first 160 participants of the ongoing ImmuneRACE study and from 950 to 1,500 subjects provided by 6 global collaborators. The sample metadata nearly always contained a de-identified subject ID, COVID-19 status, age in years and sex. Where HLA class I and class II types were available, the types were taken from metadata supplied by the sample provider, not from assay-based typing.

What the study reported, not specific to this receptor: The amount of clinical and demographic metadata varied by source and participant and was provided uncurated.

A note on this clone: Its antigen specificity is not known. Within one base of it there is no much larger clone, and no base qualities were kept. The sample holds other DNA sequences that translate to the same CDR3.

The immunoSEQ Assay, a bias-controlled multiplex PCR, was used to amplify TCRbeta CDR3 regions from genomic DNA. From the authors' description of their analysis: The number of nucleated cells in each sample was estimated from the amplification of reference gene primers within the assay. Sequence reads were collapsed and filtered to measure the absolute abundance of every unique TCRbeta CDR3 rearrangement. For each sample, productive Simpson clonality was calculated by taking the square root of Simpson's diversity index across productive rearrangements. TCRdb retrieved this table from immuneACCESS and kept in-frame rearrangements only. Not all clones are present; in checked studies, unresolved V genes account for under half, and no reason is known for the remainder. From that table come the V and J calls and clone size; the DNA was used to work out D and trimming. This sample holds around 77,000 clones; 75% to 85% were observed only once. 6.5% to 7.5% of the sample is taken by the ten largest.

At one collaborating source in Seattle, patients were enrolled during active infection and were followed longitudinally through the course of disease. Collaborating institutions collected whole blood in K2EDTA tubes following their own protocols. Collaborator samples were shipped for TCRbeta analysis as frozen whole blood, isolated PBMCs, or DNA extracted from either sample type. Sample: peripheral blood. This TCR was recovered from a man between 25 and 39 years old with COVID-19, enrolled during active disease.

The bases are TGTGCCAGCTCACCGGACAGCCACTATGGCTACACCTTC. It encodes CASSPDSHYGYTF. The rearrangement combines TRBV18 with TRBJ1-2; the D gene is perhaps TRBD1, from 6 matching bases. A distance of 8 bases separates the germline ends of V and J, which lose 3 bases and 3 bases respectively. Measured from the cysteine to the phenylalanine, the CDR3 is 13 residues long. The only DNA kept is the CDR3, 39 bases in frame from the first base. For CDR1 and CDR2, the germline V gene lists KGHSH and LQKENI.